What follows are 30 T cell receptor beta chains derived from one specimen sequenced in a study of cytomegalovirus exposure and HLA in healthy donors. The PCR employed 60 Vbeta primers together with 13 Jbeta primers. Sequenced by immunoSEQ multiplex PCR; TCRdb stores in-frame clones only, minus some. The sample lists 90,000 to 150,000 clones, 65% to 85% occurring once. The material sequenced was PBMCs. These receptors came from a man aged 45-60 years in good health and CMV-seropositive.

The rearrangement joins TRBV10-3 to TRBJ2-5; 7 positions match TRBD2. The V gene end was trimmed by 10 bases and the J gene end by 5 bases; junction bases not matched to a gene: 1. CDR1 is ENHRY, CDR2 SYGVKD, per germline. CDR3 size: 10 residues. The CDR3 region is CARAGETQYF. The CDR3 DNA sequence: TGTGCCAGAGCGGGGGAGACCCAGTACTTC.

CDR3 region: CASGGEWGLSSGANVLTF. The DNA of the CDR3 is TGTGCCAGCGGAGGGGAGTGGGGCCTCAGCTCTGGGGCCAACGTCCTGACTTTC. J is TRBJ2-6 and V is TRBV9; D may be TRBD2 (6 bases). CDR1 and CDR2 (germline): SGDLS, YYNGEE. CDR3 length: 18 amino acids. V was clipped by 7 bases and J by 0 bases, with 20 bases between them.

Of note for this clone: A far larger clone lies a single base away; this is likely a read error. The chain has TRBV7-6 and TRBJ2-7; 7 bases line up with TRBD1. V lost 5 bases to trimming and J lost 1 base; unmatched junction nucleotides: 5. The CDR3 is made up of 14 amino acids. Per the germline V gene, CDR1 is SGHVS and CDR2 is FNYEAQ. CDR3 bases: TGTGCCAGCAGCCCCCGGACAGGTTCCTACGAGCAGTACTTC. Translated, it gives CASSPRTGSYEQYF.

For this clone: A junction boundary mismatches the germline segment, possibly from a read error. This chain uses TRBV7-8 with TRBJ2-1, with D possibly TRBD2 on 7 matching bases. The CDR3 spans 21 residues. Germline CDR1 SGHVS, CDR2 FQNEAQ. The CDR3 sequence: CTSSLEAGAPYSGTSYNEQFF. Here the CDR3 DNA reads TGTACCAGCAGCTTAGAGGCGGGGGCACCTTACAGCGGGACCTCCTACAATGAGCAGTTCTTC. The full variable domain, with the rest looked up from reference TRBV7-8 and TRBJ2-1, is GAGVSQSPRYKVAKRGQDVALRCDPISGHVSLFWYQQALGQGPEFLTYFQNEAQLDKSGLPSDRFFAERPEGSVSTLKIQRTQQEDSAVYLCTSSLEAGAPYSGTSYNEQFFGPGTRLTVL.

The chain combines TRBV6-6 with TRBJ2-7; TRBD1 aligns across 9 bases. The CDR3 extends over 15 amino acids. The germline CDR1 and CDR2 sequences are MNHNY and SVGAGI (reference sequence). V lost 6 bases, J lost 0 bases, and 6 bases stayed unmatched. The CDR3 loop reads CASRTTGGSSYEQYF. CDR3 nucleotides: TGTGCCAGCAGAACGACAGGGGGGTCCTCCTACGAGCAGTACTTC.

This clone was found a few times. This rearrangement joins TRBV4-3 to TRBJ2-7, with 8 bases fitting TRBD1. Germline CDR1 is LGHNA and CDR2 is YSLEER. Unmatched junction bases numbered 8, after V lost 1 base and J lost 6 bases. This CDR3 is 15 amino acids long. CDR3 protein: CASSQAPGTGGEQYF. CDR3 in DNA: TGCGCCAGCAGCCAAGCCCCGGGAACAGGGGGCGAGCAGTACTTC.

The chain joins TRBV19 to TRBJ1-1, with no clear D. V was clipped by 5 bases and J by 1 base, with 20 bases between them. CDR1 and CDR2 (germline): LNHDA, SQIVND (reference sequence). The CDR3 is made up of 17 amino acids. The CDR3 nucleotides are TGTGCCAGTAGTCCCCGGGTCCGATCCCGAGGGAACACTGAAGCTTTCTTT. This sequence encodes CASSPRVRSRGNTEAFF.

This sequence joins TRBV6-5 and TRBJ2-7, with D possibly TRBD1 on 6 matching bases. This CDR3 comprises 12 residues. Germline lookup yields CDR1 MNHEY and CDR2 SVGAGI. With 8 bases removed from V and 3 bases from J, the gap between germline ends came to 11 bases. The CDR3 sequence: CASLRGVYEQYF. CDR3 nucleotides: TGTGCCAGCCTCAGGGGCGTCTACGAGCAGTACTTC.

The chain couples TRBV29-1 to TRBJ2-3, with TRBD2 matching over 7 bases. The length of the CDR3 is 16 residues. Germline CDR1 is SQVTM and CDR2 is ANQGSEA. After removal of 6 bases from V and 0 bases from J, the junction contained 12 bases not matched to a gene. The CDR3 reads CSVASLTSASTDTQYF. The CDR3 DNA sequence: TGCAGCGTGGCTTCCCTCACTAGCGCTAGCACAGATACGCAGTATTTT.

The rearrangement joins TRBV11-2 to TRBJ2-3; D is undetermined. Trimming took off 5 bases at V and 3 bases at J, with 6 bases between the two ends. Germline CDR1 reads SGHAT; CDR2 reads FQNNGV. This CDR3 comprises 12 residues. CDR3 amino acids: CASSAGTDTQYF. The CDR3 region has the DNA TGTGCCAGCAGCGCCGGGACAGATACGCAGTATTTT.

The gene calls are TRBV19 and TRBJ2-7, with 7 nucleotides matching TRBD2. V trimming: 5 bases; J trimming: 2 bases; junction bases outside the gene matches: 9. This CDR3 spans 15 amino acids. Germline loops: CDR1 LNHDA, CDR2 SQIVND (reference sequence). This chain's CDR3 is CASSFLADLPYEQYF. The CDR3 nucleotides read TGTGCCAGTAGTTTCCTAGCGGACCTTCCCTACGAGCAGTACTTC.

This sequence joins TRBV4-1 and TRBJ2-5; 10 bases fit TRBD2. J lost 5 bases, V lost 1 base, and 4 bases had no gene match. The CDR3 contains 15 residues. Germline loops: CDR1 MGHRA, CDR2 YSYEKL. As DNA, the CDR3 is TGCGCCAGCAGCCAAGTCCCGACTAGCGGGGAGACCCAGTACTTC. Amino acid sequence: CASSQVPTSGETQYF.

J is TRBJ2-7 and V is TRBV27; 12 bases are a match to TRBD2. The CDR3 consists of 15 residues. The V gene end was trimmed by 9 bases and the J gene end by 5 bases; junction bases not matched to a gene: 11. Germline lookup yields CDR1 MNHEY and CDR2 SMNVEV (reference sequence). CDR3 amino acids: CASQGLAGSEDEQYF. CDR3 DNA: TGTGCCAGTCAGGGACTAGCGGGTAGCGAGGACGAGCAGTACTTC.

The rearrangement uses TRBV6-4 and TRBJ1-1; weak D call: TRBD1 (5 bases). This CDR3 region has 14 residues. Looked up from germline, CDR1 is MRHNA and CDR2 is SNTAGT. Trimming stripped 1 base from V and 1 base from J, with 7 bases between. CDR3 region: CASSDYGGNTEAFF. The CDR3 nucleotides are TGTGCCAGCAGTGACTACGGGGGGAACACTGAAGCTTTCTTT.

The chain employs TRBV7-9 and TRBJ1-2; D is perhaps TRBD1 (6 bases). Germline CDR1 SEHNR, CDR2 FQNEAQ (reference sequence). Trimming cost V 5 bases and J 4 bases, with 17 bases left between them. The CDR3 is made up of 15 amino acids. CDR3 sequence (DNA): TGTGCCAGCAGCCCGCTGACAGGACCCTTCTATGGCTACACCTTC. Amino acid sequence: CASSPLTGPFYGYTF.

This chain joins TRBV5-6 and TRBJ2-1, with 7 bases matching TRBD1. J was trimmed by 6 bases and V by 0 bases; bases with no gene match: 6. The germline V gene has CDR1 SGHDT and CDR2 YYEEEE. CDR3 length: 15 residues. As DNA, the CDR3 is TGTGCCAGCAGCTTGGTTCAGGGGGTAGGCAATGAGCAGTTCTTC. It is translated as CASSLVQGVGNEQFF. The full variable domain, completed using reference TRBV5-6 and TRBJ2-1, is DAGVTQSPTHLIKTRGQQVTLRCSPKSGHDTVSWYQQALGQGPQFIFQYYEEEERQRGNFPDRFSGHQFPNYSSELNVNALLLGDSALYLCASSLVQGVGNEQFFGPGTRLTVL.

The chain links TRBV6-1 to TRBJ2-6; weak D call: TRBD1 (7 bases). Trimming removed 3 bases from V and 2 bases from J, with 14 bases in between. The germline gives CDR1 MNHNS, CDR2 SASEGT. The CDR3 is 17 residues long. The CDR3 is CASSEGQGGTGANVLTF. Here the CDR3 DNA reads TGTGCCAGCAGTGAGGGTCAGGGGGGCACTGGGGCCAACGTCCTGACTTTC.

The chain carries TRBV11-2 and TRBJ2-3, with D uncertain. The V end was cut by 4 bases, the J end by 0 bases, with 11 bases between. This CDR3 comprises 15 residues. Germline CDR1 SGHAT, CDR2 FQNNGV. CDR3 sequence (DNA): TGTGCCAGCAGCTGGAGAAGAGTGAGCACAGATACGCAGTATTTT. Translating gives CASSWRRVSTDTQYF.

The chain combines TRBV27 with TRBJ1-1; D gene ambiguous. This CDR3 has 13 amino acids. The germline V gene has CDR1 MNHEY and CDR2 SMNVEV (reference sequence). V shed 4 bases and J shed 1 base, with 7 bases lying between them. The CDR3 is CASSYPGNTEAFF. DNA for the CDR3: TGTGCCAGCAGTTATCCGGGGAACACTGAAGCTTTCTTT.

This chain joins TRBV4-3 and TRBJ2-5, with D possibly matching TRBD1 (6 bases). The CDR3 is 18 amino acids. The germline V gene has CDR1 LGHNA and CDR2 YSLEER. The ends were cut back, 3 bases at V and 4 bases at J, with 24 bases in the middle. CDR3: CASSQGLDSPTTGETQYF. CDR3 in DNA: TGCGCCAGCAGCCAGGGCCTGGACAGTCCTACTACGGGAGAGACCCAGTACTTC.

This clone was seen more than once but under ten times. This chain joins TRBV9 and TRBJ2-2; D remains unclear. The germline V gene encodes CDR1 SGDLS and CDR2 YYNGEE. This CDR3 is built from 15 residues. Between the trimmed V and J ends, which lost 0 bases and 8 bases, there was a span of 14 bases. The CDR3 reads CASSVAHLQTGELFF. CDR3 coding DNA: TGTGCCAGCAGCGTAGCTCACCTTCAAACAGGGGAGCTGTTTTTT.

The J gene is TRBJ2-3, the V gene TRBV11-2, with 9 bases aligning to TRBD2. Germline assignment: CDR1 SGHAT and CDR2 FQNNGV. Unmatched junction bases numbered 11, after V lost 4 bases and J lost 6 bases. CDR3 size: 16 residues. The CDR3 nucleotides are TGTGCCAGCAGCTCTCGGGGAGCGGGGGGCGGGGATACGCAGTATTTT. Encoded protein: CASSSRGAGGGDTQYF.

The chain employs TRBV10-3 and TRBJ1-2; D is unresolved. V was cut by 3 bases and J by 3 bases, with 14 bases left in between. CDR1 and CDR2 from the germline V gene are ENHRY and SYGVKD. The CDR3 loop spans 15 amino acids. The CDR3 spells CAISEGIGQYYGYTF. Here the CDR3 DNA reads TGTGCCATCAGTGAAGGTATTGGGCAGTACTATGGCTACACCTTC.

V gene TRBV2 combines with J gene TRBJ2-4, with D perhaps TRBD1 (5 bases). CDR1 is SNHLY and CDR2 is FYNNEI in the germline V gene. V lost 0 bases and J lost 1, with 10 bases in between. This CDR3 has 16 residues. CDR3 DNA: TGTGCCAGCAGTGAAGCGCTTTCAGGGGCCAAAAACATTCAGTACTTC. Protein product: CASSEALSGAKNIQYF.

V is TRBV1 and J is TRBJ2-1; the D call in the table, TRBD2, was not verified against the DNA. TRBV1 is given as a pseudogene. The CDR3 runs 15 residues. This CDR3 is CTSTPTSGHDNEQFF. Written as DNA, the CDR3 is TGCACCAGCACTCCTACTAGCGGGCATGACAATGAGCAGTTCTTC.

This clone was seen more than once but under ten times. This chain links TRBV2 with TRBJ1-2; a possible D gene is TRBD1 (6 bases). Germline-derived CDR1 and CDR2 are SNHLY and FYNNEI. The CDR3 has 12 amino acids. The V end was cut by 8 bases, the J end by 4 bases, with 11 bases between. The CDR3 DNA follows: TGTGCCAGCGATCAGACAGGCTATGGCTACACCTTC. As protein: CASDQTGYGYTF.

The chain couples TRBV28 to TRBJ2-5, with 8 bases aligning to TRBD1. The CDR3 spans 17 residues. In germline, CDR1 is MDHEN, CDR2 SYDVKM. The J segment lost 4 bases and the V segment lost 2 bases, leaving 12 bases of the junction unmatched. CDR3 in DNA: TGTGCCAGCAGTTTAACCCTGGACAGGGCAAGGGGAGAGACCCAGTACTTC. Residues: CASSLTLDRARGETQYF.

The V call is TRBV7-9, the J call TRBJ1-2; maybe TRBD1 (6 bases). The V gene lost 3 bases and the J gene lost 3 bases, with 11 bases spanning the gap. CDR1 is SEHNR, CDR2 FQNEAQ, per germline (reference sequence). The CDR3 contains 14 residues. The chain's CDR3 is CASSFDRPDYGYTF. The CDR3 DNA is TGTGCCAGCAGCTTTGACAGGCCCGACTATGGCTACACCTTC.

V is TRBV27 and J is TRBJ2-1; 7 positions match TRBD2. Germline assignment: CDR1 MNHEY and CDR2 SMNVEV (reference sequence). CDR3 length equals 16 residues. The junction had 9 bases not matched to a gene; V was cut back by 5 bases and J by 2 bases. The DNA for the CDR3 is TGTGCCAGCAGTCCCCCTCTGGCGGGGGCCTACAATGAGCAGTTCTTC. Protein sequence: CASSPPLAGAYNEQFF.

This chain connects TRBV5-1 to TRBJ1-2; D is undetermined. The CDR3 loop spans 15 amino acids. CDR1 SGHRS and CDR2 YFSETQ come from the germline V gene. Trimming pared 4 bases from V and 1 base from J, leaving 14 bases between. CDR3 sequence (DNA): TGCGCCAGCAGCCCCCGGGTGGAGGGTAACTATGGCTACACCTTC. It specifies CASSPRVEGNYGYTF.